The 16 T cell receptor beta chains reported below all come from one sample, sequenced in a study of CD8 T cells in ankylosing spondylitis. Findings of the study overall: Typical of ankylosing spondylitis blood, it appeared, was a TCR beta motif of fewer than 10 highly homologous variants.

Their specific antigens are unknown. TCRdb redid the calling of the 5' RACE reads with MiXCR, one entry per CDR3 protein. The sample lists 400,000 or so distinct CDR3 sequences; 25% to 30% were seen once. Sequenced material: blood, either unsorted or a sorted T cell fraction (not recorded which). The receptors derive from a male donor with ankylosing spondylitis.

The rearrangement joins TRBV28 to TRBJ2-5, with no clear D. The V end lost 8 bases, the J end lost 2 bases, and 9 bases lay between the germline ends. Germline lookup yields CDR1 MDHEN and CDR2 SYDVKM. This CDR3 region has 12 residues. The DNA for the CDR3 is TGTGCCAGCGGCTTGGGTCAAGAGACCCAGTACTTC. It codes for CASGLGQETQYF. Full variable domain (rest looked up from reference TRBV28 and TRBJ2-5): DVKVTQSSRYLVKRTGEKVFLECVQDMDHENMFWYRQDPGLGLRLIYFSYDVKMKEKGDIPEGYSVSREKKERFSLILESASTNQTSMYLCASGLGQETQYFGPGTRLLVL.

The chain carries TRBV6-4 and TRBJ2-1; the D gene could be TRBD1 or TRBD2 (5 bases each). CDR1 and CDR2 (germline): MRHNA, SNTAGT. The V end lost 6 bases, the J end lost 6 bases, and 15 bases lay between the germline ends. The CDR3 spans 14 residues. As DNA, the CDR3 is TGTGCCAGCAGCATCGGGACCGCGAGCAATGAGCAGTTCTTC. This encodes CASSIGTASNEQFF.

The chain links TRBV20-1 to TRBJ1-5, with D maybe TRBD1 (6 bases). The V gene's germline CDR1 is DFQATT and CDR2 SNEGSKA (reference sequence). V was pared by 3 bases and J by 4 bases, with 19 bases between. The CDR3 has 16 residues. DNA of the CDR3: TGCAGTGCTAGCCCAGGGGTCCAGGGACCGAATCAGCCCCAGCATTTT. It translates to CSASPGVQGPNQPQHF.

This clonotype has a handful of counts. This chain links TRBV11-3 with TRBJ2-1; D is perhaps TRBD1 (5 bases). The CDR3 is made up of 11 amino acids. V shed 3 bases and J shed 13 bases, with 10 bases lying between them. Germline CDR1 reads SGHNT; CDR2 reads YENEEA. The CDR3 DNA sequence: TGTGCCAGCAGCTTGAGCAGGGAACAGTTCTTC. The encoded protein is CASSLSREQFF.

The chain joins TRBV3-1 to TRBJ2-5, with D possibly called TRBD1 or TRBD2 (5 bases each). V gave up 2 bases and J gave up 1 base, with 11 bases separating them. Germline V gene lookup returns CDR1 LGHDT and CDR2 YNNKEL (reference sequence). CDR3 length: 15 amino acids. The CDR3 DNA reads TGTGCCAGCAGCCAATTCGGGGACCTCCAAGAGACCCAGTACTTC. Amino acid sequence: CASSQFGDLQETQYF.

The chain links TRBV12-3 or TRBV12-4 to TRBJ1-1, with D unresolved. CDR3 length equals 15 residues. With 5 bases removed from V and 3 bases from J, the gap between germline ends came to 16 bases. CDR3 sequence (DNA): TGTGCCAGCAGTCCCCAACCTTTCTCTTACACTGAAGCTTTCTTT. This encodes CASSPQPFSYTEAFF.

This clonotype was counted a few times. This rearrangement joins TRBV10-3 to TRBJ1-2; D gene uncertain. Trimming pared 0 bases from V and 10 bases from J, leaving 15 bases between. The CDR3 consists of 14 residues. CDR1 is ENHRY and CDR2 is SYGVKD in the germline V gene. Written as DNA, the CDR3 is TGTGCCATCAGTGAGTCGGAAAGGCCTGATTTCTACACCTTC. Its translation is CAISESERPDFYTF.

This clonotype was counted only a few times. The rearrangement uses TRBV20-1 and TRBJ2-3, with 12 bases identical to TRBD1. CDR3 length: 14 amino acids. Germline assignment: CDR1 DFQATT and CDR2 SNEGSKA (reference sequence). Trimming cost V 5 bases and J 6 bases; bases outside gene matches: 6. The CDR3 nucleotides read TGCAGTGCTTCCCGGGACAGGGGGCCGGATACGCAGTATTTT. It is translated as CSASRDRGPDTQYF.

V gene TRBV6-1 combines with J gene TRBJ1-4; the D gene is possibly TRBD1 (6 bases). V lost 6 bases and J 8 bases, leaving 13 bases between the germline ends. CDR3 size: 13 residues. The V gene's germline CDR1 is MNHNS and CDR2 SASEGT. In DNA, the CDR3 is TGTGCCAGCAGCCGGGGACACGGGGAAAAACTGTTTTTT. This codes for CASSRGHGEKLFF.

Only a few counts were recorded for this clonotype. The chain links TRBV5-1 to TRBJ1-1; tentative D call: TRBD1 (5 bases). Germline loops: CDR1 SGHRS, CDR2 YFSETQ. V lost 4 bases and J 4 bases, leaving 14 bases between the germline ends. This CDR3 has 14 residues. CDR3 protein: CASSLQGQGTEAFF. The CDR3 region has the DNA TGCGCCAGCAGCCTTCAGGGCCAAGGCACTGAAGCTTTCTTT.

V gene TRBV7-9 combines with J gene TRBJ1-3, with TRBD1 identical over 7 bases. V lost 3 bases to trimming and J lost 4 bases; unmatched junction nucleotides: 6. CDR1 and CDR2 (germline): SEHNR, FQNEAQ (reference sequence). The CDR3 covers 15 residues. The DNA of the CDR3 is TGTGCCAGCAGCTTCCGACAGGGAGTGGGAAACACCATATATTTT. This sequence encodes CASSFRQGVGNTIYF.

The rearrangement joins TRBV7-9 to TRBJ1-5, with D possibly being TRBD1 (5 bases). The length of the CDR3 is 13 residues. Per the germline V gene, CDR1 is SEHNR and CDR2 is FQNEAQ (reference sequence). Trimming removed 4 bases at V and 5 bases at J, with 9 bases between. In DNA form, the CDR3 reads TGTGCCAGCAGCTCGGACACGTATCAGCCCCAGCATTTT. It encodes CASSSDTYQPQHF.

This chain connects TRBV4-2 to TRBJ2-1, with 8 bases fitting TRBD2. From germline, CDR1 is LGHNA and CDR2 YNFKEQ. CDR3 size: 18 residues. J gave up 2 bases and V 3 bases, and 12 bases lay outside the gene matches. CDR3 nucleotides: TGTGCCAGCAGCCAGGGATGGACTAGCTGGAGGACCTACAATGAGCAGTTCTTC. Encoded protein: CASSQGWTSWRTYNEQFF.

This sequence joins TRBV11-3 and TRBJ2-1; TRBD2 is a possible D gene (6 bases). Trimming took 5 bases from V and 7 from J, leaving 21 bases between them. Germline CDR1 reads SGHNT; CDR2 reads YENEEA. The CDR3 length is 16 residues. The CDR3 DNA is TGTGCCAGCAGCCGATCGGAGGGAGAGGGTAGTAATGAGCAGTTCTTC. Translated: CASSRSEGEGSNEQFF.

The V gene is TRBV20-1, the J gene TRBJ2-1, with a possible D match to TRBD2 (6 bases). CDR1 and CDR2 (germline): DFQATT, SNEGSKA (reference sequence). The CDR3 extends over 14 amino acids. V lost 5 bases to trimming and J lost 3 bases, with 14 bases between them. Here the CDR3 DNA reads TGCAGTGCTTCCGCAGGAGGGAGCTACAATGAGCAGTTCTTC. Residues: CSASAGGSYNEQFF.

This clonotype was picked up a small number of times. The chain joins TRBV20-1 to TRBJ2-3, with D unclear. Trimming removed 3 bases at V and 0 bases at J, with 10 bases between. The germline CDR1 and CDR2 sequences are DFQATT and SNEGSKA (reference sequence). The CDR3 runs to 14 residues. The CDR3 DNA sequence: TGCAGTGCTAGCCGAGCAAGTAGCACAGATACGCAGTATTTT. Protein sequence: CSASRASSTDTQYF.